This T cell receptor (beta chain) was identified in a study of T cell changes during pregnancy in multiple sclerosis. Sequencing was performed with immunoSEQ multiplex PCR; in TCRdb, only in-frame clones are kept and a portion is missing. Of 100,000 or so clones listed, about 94% were seen once; the top ten hold around 0.9%. The material was peripheral blood, obtained before pregnancy. The receptor was isolated from a female donor with multiple sclerosis, enrolled in a pregnancy study.

The CDR3 loop is CASSSRQGAIGEQYF. The CDR3 DNA sequence: TGTGCCAGCAGTTCCAGACAGGGGGCGATTGGCGAGCAGTACTTC. The V and J genes are TRBV6-5 and TRBJ2-7; 10 bases align to TRBD1. With V trimmed by 4 bases and J by 6 bases, 9 bases remained unmatched. CDR3 length equals 15 residues. The V gene's germline CDR1 is MNHEY and CDR2 SVGAGI.